Below, 19 T cell receptor beta chains from the same sample are listed, as sequenced in a study of T cells expressing NK-cell markers. TCRdb re-called the 5' RACE reads and shows each CDR3 protein once, DNA omitted. Recorded here are under 600,000 distinct CDR3 sequences; the top ten clones represent over 1.1%. The sample consisted of blood T cells: a sorted CD56 or NKG2C T cell subset, CD4+ or CD8+ T cells, or bulk PBMC T cells (not recorded which). These receptors all come from a woman aged 50 to 60 in good health.

The V gene is TRBV29-1, the J gene TRBJ2-5. The CDR3 extends over 11 amino acids. CDR1 and CDR2 (germline): SQVTM, ANQGSEA. CDR3 sequence: CSVEMGLTQYF.

The rearrangement links TRBV12-3 or TRBV12-4 to TRBJ1-5. The CDR3 totals 15 residues. CDR3 sequence reads: CASSFDSSSNQPQHF.

The chain has TRBV5-1 and TRBJ1-2; the D gene TCRdb calls, TRBD1, cannot be checked with no DNA. The CDR3 covers 14 residues. Germline values: CDR1 SGHRS, CDR2 YFSETQ. CDR3 amino acids: CASSPSRAEDGYTF.

V and J are TRBV20-1 and TRBJ2-2; TCRdb returns TRBD1, unconfirmable since there is no DNA. CDR1 DFQATT and CDR2 SNEGSKA come from the germline V gene (reference sequence). The CDR3 is made up of 17 amino acids. CDR3 protein: CSARETVNGPNTGELFF.

The chain joins TRBV7-9 to TRBJ2-7; TCRdb returns TRBD1, unconfirmable since there is no DNA. This CDR3 is built from 13 residues. From germline, CDR1 is SEHNR and CDR2 FQNEAQ (reference sequence). The CDR3 loop reads CASAPGRPYEQYF.

This sequence joins TRBV15 and TRBJ2-3. Germline V gene lookup returns CDR1 LNHNV and CDR2 YYDKDF (reference sequence). The CDR3 totals 13 residues. CDR3 in amino acids: CATSRERANTQYF.

The rearrangement joins TRBV11-3 to TRBJ2-1. The CDR3 runs 11 residues. CDR1 and CDR2 (germline): SGHNT, YENEEA. This CDR3 reads CASSRHDEQFF.

The chain combines TRBV18 with TRBJ1-2. The CDR3 has 13 residues. Looked up from germline, CDR1 is KGHSH and CDR2 is LQKENI. The CDR3: CASSTKGDDGYTF.

This chain links TRBV5-1 with TRBJ1-1; TCRdb's D gene call, TRBD1, goes unchecked for lack of DNA. CDR1 SGHRS and CDR2 YFSETQ come from the germline V gene. This CDR3 has 18 residues. CDR3 protein: CASSLAGGTGGVNTEAFF.

V usage is TRBV7-9 and J usage is TRBJ2-1. The length of the CDR3 is 15 residues. Germline V lookup: CDR1 SEHNR, CDR2 FQNEAQ (reference sequence). The CDR3: CASSRKPSSYNEQFF.

The chain recombines TRBV20-1 with TRBJ1-1; TCRdb proposes TRBD1, but this gene call is untestable without DNA. This CDR3 has 11 amino acids. Germline CDR1 is DFQATT and CDR2 is SNEGSKA (reference sequence). The chain's CDR3 is CSASRGPEAFF.

CDR3 in amino acids: CASSQDSGATNEKLFF. The gene calls are TRBV4-1 and TRBJ1-4. This CDR3 is built from 16 residues. The V gene's germline CDR1 is MGHRA and CDR2 YSYEKL.

This rearrangement joins TRBV24-1 to TRBJ1-5; absent DNA, TCRdb's TRBD1 call cannot be checked. The germline gives CDR1 KGHDR, CDR2 SFDVKD. The CDR3 consists of 16 residues. The CDR3 sequence: CATSESGQGAGQPQHF.

The V and J genes are TRBV5-5 and TRBJ1-1; TCRdb names TRBD1, which stays unverified in the absence of DNA. From germline, CDR1 is SGHKS and CDR2 YYEKEE (reference sequence). This CDR3 has 11 residues. CDR3 residues: CASSWGQEAFF.

The rearrangement links TRBV3-1 to TRBJ1-3; TCRdb's D call, TRBD1, is unchecked because there is no DNA. The CDR3 sequence is 17 residues long. The germline V gene has CDR1 LGHDT and CDR2 YNNKEL (reference sequence). This CDR3 is CASSQLLGHLTGNTIYF.

The rearrangement links TRBV3-1 to TRBJ2-1; without DNA, the TCRdb call of TRBD2 cannot be checked. The length of the CDR3 is 14 residues. CDR1 and CDR2 from the germline V gene are LGHDT and YNNKEL (reference sequence). This CDR3 is CASSQVGLASEQFF.

This chain joins TRBV5-1 and TRBJ2-4; the D gene TCRdb calls, TRBD2, cannot be checked with no DNA. The CDR3 is 16 amino acids. Germline values: CDR1 SGHRS, CDR2 YFSETQ. This CDR3 reads CASSPGAGEGGNIQYF.

The V and J genes are TRBV5-1 and TRBJ1-2; without DNA, the TCRdb call of TRBD1 cannot be checked. Germline V CDR1 and CDR2: SGHRS, YFSETQ. The CDR3 is 16 amino acids. CDR3 amino acids: CASSPGQGANIYGYTF.

The chain joins TRBV7-3 to TRBJ1-4; no DNA is available, so the TRBD1 call from TCRdb remains unchecked. The germline V gene has CDR1 SGHTA and CDR2 FQGTGA. This CDR3 is 19 amino acids long. This chain's CDR3 is CASSLSSDTSQTSNEKLFF.